This T cell receptor beta chain emerged from a study of shared clonotypes between healthy human individuals. Study findings and constraints: Non-shared clonotypes had lower generation probabilities than clonotypes shared by all four sorted-subset donors.

This clone was recorded once. Its antigen is undetermined. Germline lookup yields CDR1 LGHNA and CDR2 YSLEER. V was shortened by 1 base and J by 1 base, with 16 bases between the two germline ends. The CDR3 is made up of 17 amino acids. Only in-frame clones appear in the TCRdb table, and some are missing; sequencing was by immunoSEQ multiplex PCR. This sample yields about 1.5 million clones, of which more than 95% are seen a single time; roughly 1.2% belongs to the top ten. The sequencing sample was made of naive CD4+ T cells sorted from blood. Sample subset: CD45RA+ positively selected. The source of this sequence is a man under 40 in good health. The chain is built from TRBV4-3 and TRBJ1-1; D remains ambiguous. The CDR3 DNA follows: TGCGCCAGCAGCCAAGCCTCCACCCCCACAAGGAACACTGAAGCTTTCTTT. Amino acids: CASSQASTPTRNTEAFF.